This TCR beta chain came from a study of shared clonotypes between healthy human individuals. The study, taken as a whole, reports: Only blood was sampled; tissue repertoires likely differ. Generally, naive subsets (rather than memory subsets) showed larger estimated richness.

This clone has only one observation. Antigen specificity is unknown. The CDR3 consists of 15 residues. V dropped 5 bases and J dropped 2; count of bases not matched to a gene: 4. CDR1 is SGHTA and CDR2 is FQGTGA in the germline V gene. Clones were sequenced by immunoSEQ multiplex PCR, and TCRdb holds only the in-frame ones, with some missing. The data show about 2.4 million clones, with approximately 94% seen just once and 0.36% held by the top ten. The sequenced sample consisted of naive CD4+ T cells from PBMCs. Subset described: CD45RA+ positively selected. This chain joins TRBV7-3 and TRBJ2-1; 9 bases are shared with TRBD2. This TCR was recovered from a young man in good health. Some clones in this sample may be carry-over from other donors' samples. CDR3 amino acids: CASSQGGRAYNEQFF. Written as DNA, the CDR3 is TGTGCCAGCAGCCAGGGCGGGAGGGCCTACAATGAGCAGTTCTTC.